These 27 T cell receptor beta chains share one sample of origin, sequenced in a study of T cell changes during pregnancy in multiple sclerosis. Repertoires were generated with immunoSEQ multiplex PCR, while TCRdb's copy carries only in-frame clones and drops some. There are 9,500 to 15,000 clones in the sample; around 86% occur only once, and around 15% lies in the top ten. The sequenced sample was CD8+ T cells from peripheral blood mononuclear cells, obtained in the second trimester of pregnancy. The receptors come from a female donor in good health, enrolled as a control in a pregnancy study.

In its sample, this clone ranks as medium-sized. The CDR3 region has the DNA TGCAGCGTTGATGCGGGGACAGGGACCTACGAGCAGTACTTC. It encodes CSVDAGTGTYEQYF. The V call is TRBV29-1, the J call TRBJ2-7, with TRBD1 matching over 9 bases. This CDR3 region has 14 residues. Trimming at V came to 3 bases and at J to 2 bases, leaving 5 bases not matched to a gene. Germline V lookup: CDR1 SQVTM, CDR2 ANQGSEA.

The rearrangement uses TRBV4-3 and TRBJ2-2, with D possibly matching TRBD1 (6 bases). This CDR3 contains 16 residues. V was cut by 6 bases and J by 2 bases, with 16 bases left in between. CDR1 and CDR2 (germline): LGHNA, YSLEER. The chain's CDR3 is CASRTRAGDNTGELFF. The CDR3 coding sequence is TGCGCCAGCAGGACAAGGGCAGGGGACAACACCGGGGAGCTGTTTTTT.

The rearrangement links TRBV7-9 to TRBJ2-5; 9 nucleotides match TRBD2. After removal of 5 bases from V and 1 base from J, the junction contained 5 bases not matched to a gene. CDR1 is SEHNR and CDR2 is FQNEAQ in the germline V gene (reference sequence). The CDR3 loop spans 15 amino acids. CDR3 sequence reads: CASSATTSGQETQYF. The DNA of the CDR3 is TGTGCCAGCAGCGCTACGACTAGCGGCCAAGAGACCCAGTACTTC.

The CDR3 sequence is CASSETSGRAVVNEQFF. CDR3 DNA sequence: TGTGCCAGCAGTGAAACTAGCGGGAGGGCGGTTGTAAATGAGCAGTTCTTC. The chain has TRBV6-4 and TRBJ2-1; 13 positions agree with TRBD2. This CDR3 has 17 residues. The ends lost 3 bases at V and 7 bases at J; junction bases unmatched: 9. Germline V lookup: CDR1 MRHNA, CDR2 SNTAGT.

The rearrangement joins TRBV6-4 to TRBJ1-5; 7 nucleotides align to TRBD1. Germline loops: CDR1 MRHNA, CDR2 SNTAGT. The V gene end was trimmed by 9 bases and the J gene end by 6 bases; junction bases not matched to a gene: 23. The CDR3 runs 18 residues. The CDR3 sequence: CASYPGQVSGAGGQPQHF. The CDR3 DNA reads TGTGCCAGTTACCCTGGACAGGTCTCCGGGGCCGGGGGTCAGCCCCAGCATTTT.

The chain links TRBV16 to TRBJ1-2, with TRBD1 matching over 8 bases. V lost 4 bases and J lost 2; bases outside the gene matches: 6. Germline lookup yields CDR1 KGHSY and CDR2 FQNENV. The CDR3 sequence is 15 residues long. CDR3 coding DNA: TGTGCCAGCAGCCTAGACAGGGGCAACAACTATGGCTACACCTTC. Residues: CASSLDRGNNYGYTF.

V gene TRBV19 combines with J gene TRBJ1-1, with D maybe TRBD1 (5 bases). V shed 8 bases and J shed 3 bases, with 13 bases lying between them. Per germline, CDR1 LNHDA and CDR2 SQIVND (reference sequence). This CDR3 contains 13 residues. For the CDR3, the DNA is TGTGCCAGTGAGGACATATCTTACACTGAAGCTTTCTTT. Protein: CASEDISYTEAFF.

The chain links TRBV4-3 to TRBJ1-5; 9 bases are shared with TRBD1. The CDR3 spans 16 residues. CDR1 is LGHNA, CDR2 YSLEER, per germline. With V trimmed by 0 bases and J by 7 bases, 7 bases remained unmatched. CDR3 residues: CASSQDGTGSRQPQHF. CDR3 coding DNA: TGCGCCAGCAGCCAAGACGGGACAGGGAGTCGGCAGCCCCAGCATTTT.

CDR3: CASHTGDEGAFVAAQYF. CDR3 in DNA: TGTGCCAGCCACACCGGGGACGAGGGGGCCTTTGTGGCGGCCCAGTACTTC. V gene TRBV7-9 combines with J gene TRBJ2-5, with TRBD1 matching over 7 bases. Trimming removed 8 bases from V and 9 bases from J; junction bases left unmatched: 24. CDR1 and CDR2 (germline): SEHNR, FQNEAQ (reference sequence). The CDR3 totals 17 residues.

CDR3 sequence (DNA): TGTGCCAGCAGCTTAGGGACACGCTCCTACGAGCAGTACTTC. Translating gives CASSLGTRSYEQYF. The rearrangement links TRBV13 to TRBJ2-7; D remains unclear. Germline assignment: CDR1 PRHDT and CDR2 FYEKMQ (reference sequence). The CDR3 spans 14 residues. The V end lost 0 bases, the J end lost 0 bases, and 6 bases lay between the germline ends.

V gene TRBV6-4 combines with J gene TRBJ2-3; no firm D call. V lost 2 bases to trimming and J lost 5 bases, with 5 bases between them. The CDR3 has 12 residues. Germline lookup yields CDR1 MRHNA and CDR2 SNTAGT. CDR3 in DNA: TGTGCCAGCAGTGACGGCAGAGATACGCAGTATTTT. Translating it yields CASSDGRDTQYF.

This clone has only one observation. V and J are TRBV27 and TRBJ1-5; no firm D call. Germline CDR1 and CDR2: MNHEY and SMNVEV (reference sequence). This CDR3 contains 14 residues. Trimming left V 0 bases short and J 3 bases short, with 6 bases between. The CDR3 here is CASSLSGDNQPQHF. CDR3 nucleotides: TGTGCCAGCAGTTTATCCGGGGACAATCAGCCCCAGCATTTT.

The rearrangement uses TRBV5-6 and TRBJ1-4, with TRBD1 matching 8 bases. This CDR3 is built from 14 residues. Germline V gives CDR1 SGHDT, CDR2 YYEEEE. After removal of 6 bases from V and 8 bases from J, the junction contained 9 bases not matched to a gene. In nucleotides, the CDR3 is TGTGCCAGCAACCCCTTGACAGGGGAAGAAAAACTGTTTTTT. Its protein product is CASNPLTGEEKLFF.

The sample holds a few counts of this clone. V is TRBV6-4 and J is TRBJ2-3; TRBD2 aligns across 7 bases. CDR3 size: 14 residues. J was trimmed by 1 base and V by 2 bases; bases with no gene match: 0. Per germline, CDR1 MRHNA and CDR2 SNTAGT. In nucleotides, the CDR3 is TGTGCCAGCAGTGACGGGGGGGGCACAGATACGCAGTATTTT. Residues: CASSDGGGTDTQYF.

The genes are TRBV30 and TRBJ2-7, with TRBD1 identical over 11 bases. The CDR3 sequence is 14 residues long. Germline V gene sequence: CDR1 GTSNPN, CDR2 SVGIG (reference sequence). Trimming took 4 bases from V and 6 from J; bases not matched to a gene: 8. The CDR3 sequence is CAWTPGTGGSEQYF. DNA of the CDR3: TGTGCCTGGACCCCCGGGACAGGGGGTAGCGAGCAGTACTTC.

This chain joins TRBV16 and TRBJ2-2; 7 bases map to TRBD2. V lost 1 base and J lost 10; bases outside the gene matches: 9. Germline V CDR1 and CDR2: KGHSY, FQNENV. This CDR3 is 15 amino acids long. The CDR3 nucleotides are TGTGCCAGCAGCCAATTGCCGACTAGCCTACTGGAGCTGTTTTTT. Translating gives CASSQLPTSLLELFF.

V gene TRBV27 combines with J gene TRBJ2-3; TRBD2 matches 9 bases. Germline CDR1 and CDR2: MNHEY and SMNVEV (reference sequence). V was pared by 1 base and J by 3 bases, with 5 bases of the junction left unmatched. The CDR3 runs 16 residues. CDR3 in amino acids: CASSLYASGKTDTQYF. The CDR3 region has the DNA TGTGCCAGCAGTTTATATGCTAGCGGGAAGACAGATACGCAGTATTTT.

The chain recombines TRBV13 with TRBJ1-2, with 10 bases matching TRBD1. The CDR3 consists of 13 residues. Looked up from germline, CDR1 is PRHDT and CDR2 is FYEKMQ (reference sequence). Trimming removed 5 bases from V and 6 bases from J; junction bases left unmatched: 3. CDR3 in DNA: TGTGCCAGCAGCCCGGGGACAGGGGATGGCTACACCTTC. Translating it yields CASSPGTGDGYTF.

The V and J genes are TRBV13 and TRBJ2-2; the match to TRBD2 covers 8 bases. This CDR3 spans 17 amino acids. The V gene end was trimmed by 0 bases and the J gene end by 0 bases; junction bases not matched to a gene: 3. Germline V gene data show CDR1 as PRHDT and CDR2 as FYEKMQ (reference sequence). The CDR3 region is CASSLGTSGANTGELFF. The CDR3 DNA is TGTGCCAGCAGCTTAGGCACTAGCGGAGCGAACACCGGGGAGCTGTTTTTT.

The chain employs TRBV5-1 and TRBJ1-1, with unresolved D. The length of the CDR3 is 14 residues. Germline V gives CDR1 SGHRS, CDR2 YFSETQ. V was shortened by 0 bases and J by 1 base, with 7 bases between the two germline ends. The CDR3 DNA is TGCGCCAGCAGCTTGGCCCGGTCGAACACTGAAGCTTTCTTT. This codes for CASSLARSNTEAFF.

The chain carries TRBV19 and TRBJ2-1; no clear D. Germline V gene sequence: CDR1 LNHDA, CDR2 SQIVND (reference sequence). V was cut by 2 bases and J by 3 bases, with 5 bases left in between. This CDR3 has 13 residues. CDR3 amino acids: CASSIWLYNEQFF. The CDR3 DNA reads TGTGCCAGTAGTATATGGCTCTACAATGAGCAGTTCTTC. The variable domain in full, completed from reference TRBV19 and TRBJ2-1, reads DGGITQSPKYLFRKEGQNVTLSCEQNLNHDAMYWYRQDPGQGLRLIYYSQIVNDFQKGDIAEGYSVSREKKESFPLTVTSAQKNPTAFYLCASSIWLYNEQFFGPGTRLTVL.

The chain joins TRBV7-9 to TRBJ1-2; a possible D gene is TRBD1 (5 bases). Germline V CDR1 and CDR2: SEHNR, FQNEAQ (reference sequence). With 7 bases removed from V and 9 bases from J, the gap between germline ends came to 18 bases. The CDR3 is made up of 13 amino acids. The CDR3 DNA sequence: TGTGCCAGCACCCCGGGGGGGGTCTCGAGCTACACCTTC. Its translation: CASTPGGVSSYTF.

This chain links TRBV30 with TRBJ2-7; D may be TRBD1 (6 bases). The CDR3 loop spans 11 amino acids. CDR1 and CDR2 from the germline V gene are GTSNPN and SVGIG (reference sequence). Trimming shortened V by 7 bases and J by 4 bases, and 11 bases separated the two germline ends. The CDR3 DNA sequence: TGTGCCTACCGGACAGAATACGAGCAGTACTTC. Its translation is CAYRTEYEQYF.

This clone appeared a single time. The rearrangement links TRBV9 to TRBJ2-1, with 7 bases aligning to TRBD2. This CDR3 contains 14 residues. Losses at the gene ends were 1 base for V and 5 bases for J; bases not matched to a gene: 3. Germline V gene lookup returns CDR1 SGDLS and CDR2 YYNGEE. This CDR3 is CASSVSGGNNEQFF. CDR3 nucleotide sequence: TGTGCCAGCAGCGTATCGGGGGGTAACAATGAGCAGTTCTTC.

This sequence joins TRBV30 and TRBJ1-1; D ambiguous. This CDR3 region has 12 residues. The V end lost 4 bases, the J end lost 8 bases, and 14 bases lay between the germline ends. Per the germline V gene, CDR1 is GTSNPN and CDR2 is SVGIG (reference sequence). The CDR3 here is CAWTVGAVEAFF. CDR3 coding DNA: TGTGCCTGGACCGTAGGTGCGGTGGAAGCTTTCTTT.

The CDR3 region is CASSYSDSGQPQHF. The CDR3 DNA reads TGTGCCAGCAGTTACTCGGACTCCGGACAGCCCCAGCATTTT. The J gene is TRBJ1-5, the V gene TRBV6-5, with D uncertain. This CDR3 contains 14 residues. Germline-derived CDR1 and CDR2 are MNHEY and SVGAGI. V was cut by 0 bases and J by 7 bases, with 10 bases left in between.

This clone was detected only once. The V call is TRBV7-9, the J call TRBJ2-7, with D hard to call. V lost 5 bases, J lost 4 bases, and 6 bases lay in between. This CDR3 is built from 11 residues. Germline CDR1 is SEHNR and CDR2 is FQNEAQ (reference sequence). In DNA, the CDR3 is TGTGCCAGCAGCGCACAATACGAGCAGTACTTC. It encodes CASSAQYEQYF.